Following are 9 T cell receptor beta chains from one sample sequenced in a study of blood T cell repertoires in COVID-19. Sequencing used immunoSEQ multiplex PCR; TCRdb keeps in-frame clones, though not all of them. The table has nearly 400,000 clones, over 85% seen once. Material for sequencing was PBMCs or T cells enriched from blood (not recorded which). The receptors stem from a woman aged 25-40 years who had recovered from COVID-19.

The genes are TRBV5-1 and TRBJ1-1; 8 nucleotides align to TRBD1. The V gene's germline CDR1 is SGHRS and CDR2 YFSETQ. The CDR3 is 15 amino acids. V lost 0 bases, J lost 4 bases, and 5 bases stayed unmatched. The CDR3 loop is CASSLGTGISTEAFF. The CDR3, as DNA: TGCGCCAGCAGCTTGGGGACAGGGATTAGCACTGAAGCTTTCTTT.

V gene TRBV4-1 combines with J gene TRBJ1-1, with D possibly TRBD1 on 5 matching bases. The V and J ends lost 2 bases and 11 bases respectively, with 21 bases between them. Looked up from germline, CDR1 is MGHRA and CDR2 is YSYEKL. The length of the CDR3 is 15 residues. DNA of the CDR3: TGCGCCAGCAGCCAACTTAGGGGATTGAGGTGGTTCGCTTTCTTT. It translates to CASSQLRGLRWFAFF.

The V gene is TRBV29-1, the J gene TRBJ2-1; TRBD2 aligns across 15 bases. The CDR3 loop spans 17 amino acids. V gave up 4 bases and J gave up 2 bases; unmatched junction bases: 6. Germline V gene lookup returns CDR1 SQVTM and CDR2 ANQGSEA. CDR3 in amino acids: CSVAGLAGGVPYNEQFF. CDR3 sequence (DNA): TGCAGCGTTGCGGGACTAGCGGGAGGAGTGCCCTACAATGAGCAGTTCTTC.

The J gene is TRBJ1-1, the V gene TRBV19; 9 nucleotides line up with TRBD1. The V gene end was trimmed by 5 bases and the J gene end by 8 bases; junction bases not matched to a gene: 15. The CDR3 contains 16 residues. From germline, CDR1 is LNHDA and CDR2 SQIVND (reference sequence). CDR3 DNA: TGTGCCAGTAGTCCGATGCCGGGACAGGGAAGTGAGGAAGCTTTCTTT. This encodes CASSPMPGQGSEEAFF.

The chain joins TRBV19 to TRBJ2-5; no definite D call. The CDR3 runs 13 residues. CDR1 LNHDA and CDR2 SQIVND come from the germline V gene (reference sequence). V was clipped by 3 bases and J by 3 bases, with 8 bases between them. For the CDR3, the DNA is TGTGCCAGTAGTATCCCATTAGAAGAGACCCAGTACTTC. This translates into CASSIPLEETQYF. The full variable domain, its missing parts supplied by reference TRBV19 and TRBJ2-5, is DGGITQSPKYLFRKEGQNVTLSCEQNLNHDAMYWYRQDPGQGLRLIYYSQIVNDFQKGDIAEGYSVSREKKESFPLTVTSAQKNPTAFYLCASSIPLEETQYFGPGTRLLVL.

This chain uses TRBV3-1 (or the pseudogene TRBV3-2) with TRBJ1-1; D remains ambiguous. Trimming stripped 3 bases from V and 4 bases from J, with 12 bases between. This CDR3 contains 14 residues. Germline CDR1 and CDR2: LGHDT and YNNKEL (reference sequence). The CDR3 DNA sequence: TGTGCCAGCAGCCACCCCCCTCACACCACTGAAGCTTTCTTT. Encoded protein: CASSHPPHTTEAFF.

The chain joins TRBV3-1 (or the pseudogene TRBV3-2) to TRBJ1-1, with a tentative D call TRBD1 (5 bases). Trimming pared 1 base from V and 4 bases from J, leaving 7 bases between. Germline V CDR1 and CDR2: LGHDT, YNNKEL (reference sequence). The CDR3 runs 13 residues. CDR3 nucleotide sequence: TGTGCCAGCAGCCAAGTAGGGGCCACTGAAGCTTTCTTT. Protein: CASSQVGATEAFF.

The J gene is TRBJ2-1, the V gene TRBV5-1; 13 positions agree with TRBD2. Germline CDR1 is SGHRS and CDR2 is YFSETQ. This CDR3 comprises 15 residues. With 0 bases clipped from V and 9 bases from J, the junction kept 3 bases outside the gene matches. CDR3 amino acids: CASSLELAGGGEQFF. The CDR3 DNA reads TGCGCCAGCAGCTTGGAACTAGCGGGAGGGGGTGAGCAGTTCTTC.

This chain connects TRBV19 to TRBJ1-1; 7 bases line up with TRBD1. Germline V gene sequence: CDR1 LNHDA, CDR2 SQIVND (reference sequence). V was pared by 5 bases and J by 1 base, with 10 bases of the junction left unmatched. The CDR3 is made up of 16 amino acids. CDR3 nucleotide sequence: TGTGCCAGTAGTGCCAGACAGGGTTCGGGGAACACTGAAGCTTTCTTT. It codes for CASSARQGSGNTEAFF.